Each of the 32 T cell receptor beta chains below was sequenced from the same sample in a study of blood T cells in healthy people across ages. Sample-barcoded 5' priming and a J-beta primer mix drove a second PCR of roughly 7 to 11 cycles. A single record per CDR3 protein comes from TCRdb applying MiXCR to the 5' RACE reads. In the table there are about 930,000 distinct CDR3 sequences, 29% of which are singletons. These same records also appear under a second study, on T cells of mothers and their children.

Sequenced input: blood. These receptors came from a woman aged 35 to 49 in good health.

This chain uses TRBV7-8 with TRBJ1-2, with a weak D call TRBD1 (5 bases). Germline V CDR1 and CDR2: SGHVS, FQNEAQ. The CDR3 runs 15 residues. Trimming stripped 1 base from V and 4 bases from J, with 13 bases between. The CDR3 nucleotides are TGTGCCAGCAGCTTAGTCGAGACAGCTATCTATGGCTACACCTTC. The encoded protein is CASSLVETAIYGYTF.

The chain recombines TRBV7-6 with TRBJ1-1; TRBD1 aligns across 9 bases. From germline, CDR1 is SGHVS and CDR2 FNYEAQ. The CDR3 spans 17 residues. The ends lost 4 bases at V and 0 bases at J; junction bases unmatched: 9. CDR3 region: CASSSSRDRALNTEAFF. Written as DNA, the CDR3 is TGTGCCAGCAGCTCGTCCCGGGACAGGGCCTTGAACACTGAAGCTTTCTTT.

The rearrangement uses TRBV4-2 and TRBJ2-5; D gene uncertain. The CDR3 consists of 14 residues. Germline V lookup: CDR1 LGHNA, CDR2 YNFKEQ. The V and J ends lost 0 bases and 4 bases respectively, with 9 bases between them. The CDR3 reads CASSQDGDAETQYF. The CDR3 DNA follows: TGTGCCAGCAGCCAAGATGGTGATGCAGAGACCCAGTACTTC.

This clonotype has just a few counts. The genes are TRBV4-3 and TRBJ2-7; D is unresolved. Germline CDR1 and CDR2: LGHNA and YSLEER. Trimming left V 1 base short and J 0 bases short, with 16 bases between. This CDR3 spans 17 amino acids. The CDR3 region has the DNA TGCGCCAGCAGCCAAGTTTATTATTCCATGGGCTCCTACGAGCAGTACTTC. Translating gives CASSQVYYSMGSYEQYF.

This clonotype has more than one count but fewer than ten. This chain uses TRBV27 with TRBJ2-1, with TRBD2 identical over 7 bases. TRBJ2-7 matches the DNA end more closely, so the J call is doubtful. The CDR3 loop spans 16 amino acids. Germline-derived CDR1 and CDR2 are MNHEY and SMNVEV (reference sequence). CDR3 protein: CASMGGRVSSYNEQYF. The CDR3 nucleotides read TGTGCCAGCATGGGGGGGAGGGTAAGCTCCTACAATGAGCAGTACTTC.

This clonotype was detected only a few times. V is TRBV4-2 and J is TRBJ2-7; the D gene could be TRBD1 or TRBD2 (5 bases each). This CDR3 has 13 residues. The germline V gene encodes CDR1 LGHNA and CDR2 YNFKEQ. V was cut by 0 bases and J by 7 bases, with 10 bases left in between. The CDR3 loop reads CASSQDQGEEQYF. In DNA form, the CDR3 reads TGTGCCAGCAGCCAAGATCAAGGGGAGGAGCAGTACTTC.

In DNA form, the CDR3 reads TGCAGTGCTAGAGAAGCTGGGACAGCGCATGGGCCCCAGCATTTT. This sequence encodes CSAREAGTAHGPQHF. This chain connects TRBV20-1 to TRBJ1-5; 7 nucleotides match TRBD1. Trimming cost V 0 bases and J 9 bases; bases outside gene matches: 11. The germline CDR1 and CDR2 sequences are DFQATT and SNEGSKA (reference sequence). This CDR3 region has 15 residues.

J is TRBJ2-7 and V is TRBV28; 9 nucleotides line up with TRBD1. The J call could be wrong; TRBJ2-5 is a better fit for the DNA end. CDR1 is MDHEN and CDR2 is SYDVKM in the germline V gene. This CDR3 comprises 16 residues. CDR3 nucleotides: TGTGCCAGCAGTAACCTGGACAGGGGCGCACAAAAGACCCAGTACTTC. Protein sequence: CASSNLDRGAQKTQYF.

The rearrangement links TRBV9 to TRBJ1-5; the D is unclear. V was cut by 0 bases and J by 6 bases, with 10 bases left in between. CDR3 length equals 14 residues. CDR1 is SGDLS, CDR2 YYNGEE, per germline. The CDR3 is CASSVDLAGQPQHF. In nucleotides, the CDR3 is TGTGCCAGCAGCGTAGATTTAGCGGGTCAGCCCCAGCATTTT.

This sequence joins TRBV12-3 or TRBV12-4 and TRBJ2-7; D possibly corresponds to TRBD2 (5 bases). CDR3 length equals 14 residues. V gave up 5 bases and J gave up 2 bases, with 13 bases separating them. The CDR3 DNA reads TGTGCCAGCAGTCCGGACTTGACGACCTACGAGCAGTACTTC. Residues: CASSPDLTTYEQYF.

The chain links TRBV20-1 to TRBJ2-3; 9 nucleotides match TRBD2. Germline lookup yields CDR1 DFQATT and CDR2 SNEGSKA (reference sequence). The CDR3 loop spans 17 amino acids. After removal of 6 bases from V and 2 bases from J, the junction contained 15 bases not matched to a gene. CDR3: CSAVGWGSGGHTDTQYF. CDR3 nucleotides: TGCAGTGCCGTCGGCTGGGGTAGCGGGGGCCACACAGATACGCAGTATTTT.

The chain recombines TRBV12-3 or TRBV12-4 with TRBJ2-7; D perhaps matches TRBD2 (7 bases). The CDR3 is 16 amino acids. Trimming removed 5 bases at V and 0 bases at J, with 17 bases between. CDR3 DNA sequence: TGTGCCAGCAGTGGGGGGGCGGGGGACTTCTCCTACGAGCAGTACTTC. Translation: CASSGGAGDFSYEQYF.

On this clonotype: At one end, the junction sequence differs from germline, possibly due to a read error. The J gene is TRBJ1-1, the V gene TRBV12-3 or TRBV12-4, with 9 bases lining up with TRBD1. The CDR3 runs to 13 residues. The DNA for the CDR3 is TGTGCCAGCAGGTCAGGACAGGGGACTGAAGCTTGCTTT. Protein sequence: CASRSGQGTEACF.

This clonotype was counted between two and nine times. V gene TRBV20-1 combines with J gene TRBJ1-5; D remains ambiguous. V gave up 2 bases and J gave up 5 bases, with 16 bases separating them. CDR1 and CDR2 from the germline V gene are DFQATT and SNEGSKA (reference sequence). CDR3 size: 15 residues. CDR3 coding DNA: TGCAGTGCTAGATCCGGGCCGCAGGTGGATCAGCCCCAGCATTTT. Translating it yields CSARSGPQVDQPQHF.

This clonotype was seen many times. V is TRBV15 and J is TRBJ2-1; 7 nucleotides align to TRBD2. Germline V lookup: CDR1 LNHNV, CDR2 YYDKDF (reference sequence). The CDR3 length is 15 residues. V lost 1 base, J lost 9 bases, and 9 bases stayed unmatched. In DNA form, the CDR3 reads TGTGCCACCAGCAGAGGGGCGGGAGATTTTTCTGAGCAGTTCTTC. It is translated as CATSRGAGDFSEQFF.

Turning to this clonotype: Compared with germline, one end of the junction differs, possibly owing to a read error. The gene calls are TRBV7-9 and TRBJ2-1, with D hard to call. The CDR3 is 12 amino acids. Germline lookup yields CDR1 SEHNR and CDR2 FQNEAQ (reference sequence). CDR3 DNA sequence: TGTGCCTGCAGCTTAGGCCAGCGTGAGCAGTTCTTC. Its protein product is CACSLGQREQFF.

The chain links TRBV11-2 to TRBJ1-5; the match to TRBD1 covers 10 bases. Germline CDR1 SGHAT, CDR2 FQNNGV. This CDR3 is built from 14 residues. With V trimmed by 5 bases and J by 7 bases, 5 bases remained unmatched. CDR3 DNA: TGTGCCAGCAGCCGGGACAGGGGAAAACAGCCCCAGCATTTT. Its protein is CASSRDRGKQPQHF.

This clonotype was counted many times. The chain carries TRBV6-6 and TRBJ2-5, with 7 bases identical to TRBD2. The V and J ends lost 5 bases and 5 bases, in that order; junction bases with no gene match: 11. Germline CDR1 reads MNHNY; CDR2 reads SVGAGI (reference sequence). This CDR3 has 15 residues. The DNA of the CDR3 is TGTGCCAGCAGTCGCCGGGAGGCCGGAGGGGAGACCCAGTACTTC. Amino acid sequence: CASSRREAGGETQYF.

Regarding this clonotype: This clone may be a read error of a much larger clone one base away. This chain joins TRBV12-3 or TRBV12-4 and TRBJ1-2, with a tentative D call TRBD1 (6 bases). The CDR3 is 14 amino acids. Trimming cost V 6 bases and J 6 bases, with 17 bases left between them. CDR3 region: CASRGTGKGNGYTF. The DNA of the CDR3 is TGTGCCAGCAGGGGTACAGGGAAGGGCAATGGCTACACCTTC.

This clonotype turned up a few times. The V call is TRBV7-2, the J call TRBJ1-2, with no clear D. The CDR3 spans 11 residues. Germline loops: CDR1 SGHTA, CDR2 FQGNSA. V lost 3 bases and J lost 13, with 12 bases in between. In DNA form, the CDR3 reads TGTGCCAGCAGCTTCAGGACGGTTAGCACCTTC. Encoded protein: CASSFRTVSTF.

Points on this clonotype: A read error is possible here, since a much larger clone lies one base away. The chain employs TRBV28 and TRBJ2-1, with D perhaps TRBD1 (6 bases). Trimming took off 7 bases at V and 10 bases at J, with 23 bases between the two ends. Germline V gene data show CDR1 as MDHEN and CDR2 as SYDVKM. The CDR3 extends over 15 amino acids. DNA of the CDR3: TGTGCCAGCACCACATCCCGGCAGGGGACCTACGAGCAGTTCTTC. It specifies CASTTSRQGTYEQFF.

This clonotype occurred a few times. The chain uses TRBV7-3 and TRBJ2-1; D call uncertain. The CDR3 is 13 amino acids. The ends were cut back, 3 bases at V and 10 bases at J, with 13 bases in the middle. In germline, CDR1 is SGHTA, CDR2 FQGTGA. This chain's CDR3 is CASSLVEVGEQFF. CDR3 in DNA: TGTGCCAGCAGCTTGGTAGAAGTGGGAGAGCAGTTCTTC. The full variable domain, its missing parts supplied by reference TRBV7-3 and TRBJ2-1, is GAGVSQTPSNKVTEKGKYVELRCDPISGHTALYWYRQSLGQGPEFLIYFQGTGAADDSGLPNDRFFAVRPEGSVSTLKIQRTERGDSAVYLCASSLVEVGEQFFGPGTRLTVL.

This clonotype appeared a few times. A single base separates this from a much larger clone, so it may be a read error. The gene calls are TRBV5-5 and TRBJ2-7; D is unresolved. The CDR3 consists of 14 residues. Trimming took 3 bases from V and 2 from J, leaving 12 bases between them. From germline, CDR1 is SGHKS and CDR2 YYEKEE (reference sequence). The CDR3 region has the DNA TGTGCCAGCAGCTGGGATGCAGACCCCTACGAGCAGTACTTC. It yields the protein CASSWDADPYEQYF.

V is TRBV7-2 and J is TRBJ2-7; 11 positions match TRBD2. The J call may be in error: the DNA end matches TRBJ2-5 better. The V gene's germline CDR1 is SGHTA and CDR2 FQGNSA. This CDR3 region has 15 residues. The CDR3 here is CASRLAGGPRETQYF. The CDR3, as DNA: TGTGCCAGCAGGCTAGCGGGGGGCCCTAGGGAGACCCAGTACTTC.

This rearrangement joins TRBV20-1 to TRBJ2-2; maybe TRBD2 (6 bases). The V end was cut by 4 bases, the J end by 1 base, with 13 bases between. The V gene's germline CDR1 is DFQATT and CDR2 SNEGSKA (reference sequence). The CDR3 spans 15 residues. CDR3 sequence: CSAIGRRGNTGELFF. The CDR3 coding sequence is TGCAGTGCTATAGGGCGGAGGGGGAACACCGGGGAGCTGTTTTTT.

V is TRBV28 and J is TRBJ2-1; 9 bases align to TRBD2. Germline values: CDR1 MDHEN, CDR2 SYDVKM. This CDR3 has 12 residues. With 7 bases clipped from V and 10 bases from J, the junction kept 5 bases outside the gene matches. The CDR3 DNA is TGTGCCAGCAAAGAGCGGGGGGACGAGCAGTTCTTC. This codes for CASKERGDEQFF.

The sample holds a few counts of this clonotype. The rearrangement links TRBV15 to TRBJ2-5; D possibly matches TRBD1 or TRBD2 (5 bases each). The V gene lost 4 bases and the J gene lost 1 base, with 10 bases spanning the gap. The germline gives CDR1 LNHNV, CDR2 YYDKDF (reference sequence). The CDR3 has 14 residues. CDR3: CATSTRDGQETQYF. The CDR3 DNA sequence: TGTGCCACCAGCACTCGGGACGGCCAAGAGACCCAGTACTTC.

V gene TRBV4-1 combines with J gene TRBJ1-1; the match to TRBD1 covers 9 bases. Germline CDR1 MGHRA, CDR2 YSYEKL. Unmatched junction bases numbered 8, after V lost 2 bases and J lost 10 bases. The CDR3 is made up of 14 amino acids. In DNA form, the CDR3 reads TGCGCCAGCAGCCAACCCGGGACAGGGTCGGTAGCTTTCTTT. Protein: CASSQPGTGSVAFF.

Here the CDR3 reads CASSQKIRGTDTQYF. The CDR3 nucleotides read TGCGCCAGCAGCCAAAAAATCAGGGGGACAGATACGCAGTATTTT. V and J are TRBV4-3 and TRBJ2-3, with 7 nucleotides matching TRBD1. The trim removed 2 bases at V and 3 bases at J, leaving 5 bases unmatched. The CDR3 has 15 amino acids. Germline lookup yields CDR1 LGHNA and CDR2 YSLEER.

This clonotype showed up many times. The chain couples TRBV10-3 to TRBJ2-7; D may match TRBD1 or TRBD2 (7 bases each). This CDR3 has 15 amino acids. V was cut by 2 bases and J by 5 bases, with 16 bases left in between. Germline lookup yields CDR1 ENHRY and CDR2 SYGVKD. CDR3 sequence reads: CAISEGQGGANEQYF. In nucleotides, the CDR3 is TGTGCCATCAGTGAGGGGCAGGGGGGGGCGAACGAGCAGTACTTC.

This clonotype has a count of ten or more. The rearrangement joins TRBV5-1 to TRBJ2-7; D remains unclear. Trimming took off 6 bases at V and 6 bases at J, with 13 bases between the two ends. Germline V gene sequence: CDR1 SGHRS, CDR2 YFSETQ. The length of the CDR3 is 12 residues. The CDR3 DNA sequence: TGCGCCAGCACCGCCGGATTTGGCGAGCAGTACTTC. Residues: CASTAGFGEQYF.

This clonotype was recorded a few times. The J gene is TRBJ2-7, the V gene TRBV18; D is unresolved. Germline V gene lookup returns CDR1 KGHSH and CDR2 LQKENI. The CDR3 is 16 residues long. V lost 3 bases, J lost 0 bases, and 15 bases lay in between. In DNA form, the CDR3 reads TGTGCCAGCTCACCCACGGCGTCATTTGACTCCTACGAGCAGTACTTC. The encoded protein is CASSPTASFDSYEQYF.